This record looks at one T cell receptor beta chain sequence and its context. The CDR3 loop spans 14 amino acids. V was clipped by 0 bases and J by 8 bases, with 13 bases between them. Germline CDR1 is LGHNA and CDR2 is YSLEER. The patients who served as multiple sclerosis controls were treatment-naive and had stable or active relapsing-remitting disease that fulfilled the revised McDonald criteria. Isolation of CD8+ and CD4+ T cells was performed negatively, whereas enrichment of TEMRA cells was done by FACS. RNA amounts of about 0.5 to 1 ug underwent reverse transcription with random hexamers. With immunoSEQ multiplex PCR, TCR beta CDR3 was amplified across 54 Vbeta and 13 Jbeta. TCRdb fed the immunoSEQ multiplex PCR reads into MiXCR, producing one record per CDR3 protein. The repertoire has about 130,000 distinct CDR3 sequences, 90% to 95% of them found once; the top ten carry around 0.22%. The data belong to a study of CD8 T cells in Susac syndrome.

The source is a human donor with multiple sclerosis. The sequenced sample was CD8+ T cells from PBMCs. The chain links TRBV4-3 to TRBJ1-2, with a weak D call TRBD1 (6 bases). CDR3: CASSQDPGAWGYTF. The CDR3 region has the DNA TGCGCCAGCAGCCAAGATCCAGGGGCATGGGGCTACACCTTC.